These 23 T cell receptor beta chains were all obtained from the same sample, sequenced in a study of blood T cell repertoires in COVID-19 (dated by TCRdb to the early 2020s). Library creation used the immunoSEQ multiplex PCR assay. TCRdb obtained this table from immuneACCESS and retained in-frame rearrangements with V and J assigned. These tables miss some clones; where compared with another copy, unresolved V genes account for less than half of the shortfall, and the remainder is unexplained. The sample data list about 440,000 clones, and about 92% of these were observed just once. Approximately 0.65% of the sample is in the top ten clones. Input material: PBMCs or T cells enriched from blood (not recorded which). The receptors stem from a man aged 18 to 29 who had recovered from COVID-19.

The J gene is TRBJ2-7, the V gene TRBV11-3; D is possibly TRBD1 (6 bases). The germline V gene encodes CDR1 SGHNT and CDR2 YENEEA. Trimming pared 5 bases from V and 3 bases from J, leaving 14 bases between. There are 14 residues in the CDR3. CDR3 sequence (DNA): TGTGCCAGCAGCCCAAGGCTGGACAGCTACGAGCAGTACTTC. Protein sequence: CASSPRLDSYEQYF.

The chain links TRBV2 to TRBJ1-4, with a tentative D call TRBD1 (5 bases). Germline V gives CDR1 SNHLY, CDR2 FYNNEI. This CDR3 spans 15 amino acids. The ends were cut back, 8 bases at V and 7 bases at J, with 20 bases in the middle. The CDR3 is CASSWGSGIVEKLFF. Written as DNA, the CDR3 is TGTGCCAGCTCTTGGGGGAGCGGGATAGTTGAAAAACTGTTTTTT.

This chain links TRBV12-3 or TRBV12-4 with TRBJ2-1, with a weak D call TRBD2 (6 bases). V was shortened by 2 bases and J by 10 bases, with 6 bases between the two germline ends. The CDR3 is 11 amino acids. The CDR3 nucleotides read TGTGCCAGCAGTTTACGGGGGGAGCAGTTCTTC. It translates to CASSLRGEQFF.

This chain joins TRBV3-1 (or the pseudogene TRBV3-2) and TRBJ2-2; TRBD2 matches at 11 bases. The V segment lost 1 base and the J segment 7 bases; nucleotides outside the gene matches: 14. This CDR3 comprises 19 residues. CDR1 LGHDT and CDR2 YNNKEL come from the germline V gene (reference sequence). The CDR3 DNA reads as TGTGCCAGCAGCCAAGGCGAGCGACTAGCGGGATGGAGCGGCGGGGAGCTGTTTTTT. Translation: CASSQGERLAGWSGGELFF.

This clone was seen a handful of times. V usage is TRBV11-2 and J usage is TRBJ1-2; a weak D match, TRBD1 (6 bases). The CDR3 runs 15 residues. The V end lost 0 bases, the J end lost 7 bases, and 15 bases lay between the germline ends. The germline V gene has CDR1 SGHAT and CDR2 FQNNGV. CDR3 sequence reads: CASSLEQGVPGGYTF. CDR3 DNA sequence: TGTGCCAGCAGCTTAGAACAGGGTGTCCCCGGTGGCTACACCTTC.

CDR3 DNA sequence: TGTGCCAGCAGCCCGGGACAGAGGGGTGACAATGGCTACACCTTC. It is translated as CASSPGQRGDNGYTF. The V gene is TRBV5-4, the J gene TRBJ1-2; TRBD1 matches 7 bases. Germline V gives CDR1 SGHNT, CDR2 YYREEE (reference sequence). The V segment lost 4 bases and the J segment 6 bases; nucleotides outside the gene matches: 12. The CDR3 has 15 amino acids.

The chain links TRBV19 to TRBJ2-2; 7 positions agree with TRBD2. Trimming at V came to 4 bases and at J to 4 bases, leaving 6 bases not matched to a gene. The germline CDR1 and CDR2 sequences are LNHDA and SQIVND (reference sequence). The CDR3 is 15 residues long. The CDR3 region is CASSRGGSVTGELFF. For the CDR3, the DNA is TGTGCCAGTAGTAGGGGGGGATCGGTCACCGGGGAGCTGTTTTTT.

CDR3 region: CASSLQGAADTQYF. Written as DNA, the CDR3 is TGCGCCAGCAGCTTACAGGGGGCGGCAGATACGCAGTATTTT. The chain recombines TRBV5-1 with TRBJ2-3; 9 nucleotides agree with TRBD1. V lost 2 bases to trimming and J lost 4 bases; unmatched junction nucleotides: 2. The germline V gene encodes CDR1 SGHRS and CDR2 YFSETQ. CDR3 size: 14 residues.

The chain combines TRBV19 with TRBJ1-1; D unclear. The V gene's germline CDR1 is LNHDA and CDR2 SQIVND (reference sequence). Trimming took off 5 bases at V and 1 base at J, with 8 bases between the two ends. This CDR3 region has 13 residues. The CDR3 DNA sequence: TGTGCCAGTAGTGAGGCCCAGAACACTGAAGCTTTCTTT. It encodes CASSEAQNTEAFF.

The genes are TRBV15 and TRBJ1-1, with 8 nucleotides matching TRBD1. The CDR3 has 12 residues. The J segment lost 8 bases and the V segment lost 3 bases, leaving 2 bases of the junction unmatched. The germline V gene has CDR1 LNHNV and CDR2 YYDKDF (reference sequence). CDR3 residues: CATSRTGAEAFF. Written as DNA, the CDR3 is TGTGCCACCAGCAGGACAGGGGCGGAAGCTTTCTTT.

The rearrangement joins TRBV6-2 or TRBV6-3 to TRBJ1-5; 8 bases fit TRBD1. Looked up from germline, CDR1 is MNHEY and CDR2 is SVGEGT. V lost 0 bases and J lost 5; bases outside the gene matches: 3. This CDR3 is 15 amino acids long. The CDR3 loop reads CASSYSYRGDQPQHF. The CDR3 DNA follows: TGTGCCAGCAGTTACTCTTACAGGGGGGATCAGCCCCAGCATTTT.

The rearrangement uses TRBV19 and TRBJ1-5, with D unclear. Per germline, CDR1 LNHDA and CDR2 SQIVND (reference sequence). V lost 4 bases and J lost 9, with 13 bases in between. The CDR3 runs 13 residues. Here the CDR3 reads CASSNGYFRPQHF. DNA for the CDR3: TGTGCCAGTAGTAACGGGTACTTCAGGCCCCAGCATTTT. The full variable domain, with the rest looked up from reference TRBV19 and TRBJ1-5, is DGGITQSPKYLFRKEGQNVTLSCEQNLNHDAMYWYRQDPGQGLRLIYYSQIVNDFQKGDIAEGYSVSREKKESFPLTVTSAQKNPTAFYLCASSNGYFRPQHFGDGTRLSIL.

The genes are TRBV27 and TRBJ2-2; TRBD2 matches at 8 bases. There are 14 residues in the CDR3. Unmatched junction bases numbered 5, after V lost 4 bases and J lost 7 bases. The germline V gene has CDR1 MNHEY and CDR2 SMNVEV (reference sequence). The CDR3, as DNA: TGTGCCAGCAGTTCGGGACTAGTCAGCGGGGAGCTGTTTTTT. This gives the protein CASSSGLVSGELFF.

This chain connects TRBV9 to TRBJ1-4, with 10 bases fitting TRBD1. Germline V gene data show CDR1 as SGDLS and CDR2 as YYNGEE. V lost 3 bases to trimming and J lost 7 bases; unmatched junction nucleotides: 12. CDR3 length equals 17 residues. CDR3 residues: CASSDSSATGGSEKLFF. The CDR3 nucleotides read TGTGCCAGCAGCGATTCCTCTGCGACAGGGGGCTCTGAAAAACTGTTTTTT. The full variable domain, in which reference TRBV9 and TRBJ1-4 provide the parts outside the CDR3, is DSGVTQTPKHLITATGQRVTLRCSPRSGDLSVYWYQQSLDQGLQFLIQYYNGEERAKGNILERFSAQQFPDLHSELNLSSLELGDSALYFCASSDSSATGGSEKLFFGSGTQLSVL.

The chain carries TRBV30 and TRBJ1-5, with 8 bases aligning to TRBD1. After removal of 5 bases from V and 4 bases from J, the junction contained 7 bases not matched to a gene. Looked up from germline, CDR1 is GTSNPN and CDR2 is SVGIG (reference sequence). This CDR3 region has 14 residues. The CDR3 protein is CAWGRTGLNQPQHF. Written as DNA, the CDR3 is TGTGCCTGGGGGAGGACAGGGCTGAATCAGCCCCAGCATTTT.

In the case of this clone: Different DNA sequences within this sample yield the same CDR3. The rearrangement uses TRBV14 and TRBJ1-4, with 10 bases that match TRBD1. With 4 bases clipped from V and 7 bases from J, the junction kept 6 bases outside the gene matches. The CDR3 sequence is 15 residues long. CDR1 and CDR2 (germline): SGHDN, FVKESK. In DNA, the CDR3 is TGTGCCAGCAGCCGTAAGGGACAGGGGAGTGAAAAACTGTTTTTT. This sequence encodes CASSRKGQGSEKLFF.

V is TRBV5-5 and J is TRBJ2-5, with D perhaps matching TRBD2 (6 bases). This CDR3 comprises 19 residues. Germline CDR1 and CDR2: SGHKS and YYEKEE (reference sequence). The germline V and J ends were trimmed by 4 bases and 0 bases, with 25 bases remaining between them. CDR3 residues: CASSKGDVGGIEYQETQYF. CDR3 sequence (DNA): TGTGCCAGCAGCAAAGGGGATGTAGGCGGGATCGAGTACCAAGAGACCCAGTACTTC.

This chain's CDR3 is CASSLVLSQTSAYNEQFF. The CDR3 DNA is TGCGCCAGCAGCTTGGTCCTGAGCCAAACGTCCGCCTACAATGAGCAGTTCTTC. The J gene is TRBJ2-1, the V gene TRBV5-1; unclear D gene. This CDR3 comprises 18 residues. The V end was cut by 0 bases, the J end by 2 bases, with 18 bases between. Germline assignment: CDR1 SGHRS and CDR2 YFSETQ.

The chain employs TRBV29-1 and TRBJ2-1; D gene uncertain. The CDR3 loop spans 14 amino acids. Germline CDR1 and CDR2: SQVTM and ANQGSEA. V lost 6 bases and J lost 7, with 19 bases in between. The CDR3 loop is CSVVQWSDLNEQFF. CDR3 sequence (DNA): TGCAGCGTCGTACAGTGGTCTGACCTAAATGAGCAGTTCTTC.

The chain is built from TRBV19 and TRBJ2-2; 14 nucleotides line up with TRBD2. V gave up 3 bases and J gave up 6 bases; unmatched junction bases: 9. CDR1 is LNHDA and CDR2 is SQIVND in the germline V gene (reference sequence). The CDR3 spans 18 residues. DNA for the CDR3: TGTGCCAGTAGTATGGGGACTAGCGGGAGTAAGTTGCCCGGGGAGCTGTTTTTT. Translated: CASSMGTSGSKLPGELFF.

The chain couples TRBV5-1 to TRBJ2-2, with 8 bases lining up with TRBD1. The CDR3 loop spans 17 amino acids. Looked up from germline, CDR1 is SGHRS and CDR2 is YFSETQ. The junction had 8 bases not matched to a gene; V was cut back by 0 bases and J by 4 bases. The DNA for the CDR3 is TGCGCCAGCAGCTTGGGGCAGGGGGCGCGGGTCACCGGGGAGCTGTTTTTT. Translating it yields CASSLGQGARVTGELFF.

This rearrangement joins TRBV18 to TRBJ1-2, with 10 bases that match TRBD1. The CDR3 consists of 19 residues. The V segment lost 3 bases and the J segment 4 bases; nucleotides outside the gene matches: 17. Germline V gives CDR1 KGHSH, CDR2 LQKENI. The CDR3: CASSPNYRIDRGRVYGYTF. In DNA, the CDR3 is TGTGCCAGCTCACCCAACTATCGGATTGACAGGGGGCGCGTCTATGGCTACACCTTC.

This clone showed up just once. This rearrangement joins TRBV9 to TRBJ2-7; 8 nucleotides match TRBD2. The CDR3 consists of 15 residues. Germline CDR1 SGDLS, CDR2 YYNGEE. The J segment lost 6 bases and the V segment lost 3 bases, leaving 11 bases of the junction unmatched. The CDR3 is CASSGSGTSYVEQYF. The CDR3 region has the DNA TGTGCCAGCAGCGGCTCCGGGACTAGTTATGTCGAGCAGTACTTC. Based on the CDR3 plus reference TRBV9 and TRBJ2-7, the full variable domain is DSGVTQTPKHLITATGQRVTLRCSPRSGDLSVYWYQQSLDQGLQFLIQYYNGEERAKGNILERFSAQQFPDLHSELNLSSLELGDSALYFCASSGSGTSYVEQYFGPGTRLTVT.